What follows are 7 T cell receptor beta chains derived from one specimen sequenced in a study of T cells in Graves' hyperthyroidism and ophthalmopathy. From RNA transcripts, TCR beta CDR3 regions were amplified. During a first-round RT-PCR of the TCR CDR3, the HTBI primer set was used. TCRdb re-called the multiplex PCR reads with MiXCR, one entry per CDR3 protein. The data show fewer than 650,000 distinct CDR3 sequences, about 15% seen once. Sequences were obtained from blood. These receptors originate from a woman aged 40 to 49 with Graves' ophthalmopathy.

This clonotype was detected ten times or more. The chain carries TRBV25-1 and TRBJ2-3, with D unclear. The CDR3 runs to 15 residues. Germline values: CDR1 MGHDK, CDR2 SYGVNS. V was pared by 6 bases and J by 0 bases, with 13 bases between. CDR3 nucleotide sequence: TGTGCCAGCAGCCCCCAGGAAACTAGCACAGATACGCAGTATTTT. Protein product: CASSPQETSTDTQYF. The full variable domain, completed using reference TRBV25-1 and TRBJ2-3, is EADIYQTPRYLVIGTGKKITLECSQTMGHDKMYWYQQDPGMELHLIHYSYGVNSTEKGDLSSESTVSRIRTEHFPLTLESARPSHTSQYLCASSPQETSTDTQYFGPGTRLTVL.

CDR3 sequence (DNA): TGCGCCAGCAGCCAAGAGGGCAGGGGAGGCAATCAGCCCCAGCATTTT. Translating it yields CASSQEGRGGNQPQHF. The gene calls are TRBV4-1 and TRBJ1-5; the D gene is possibly TRBD1 (6 bases). The CDR3 loop spans 16 amino acids. CDR1 is MGHRA, CDR2 YSYEKL, per germline. The ends were cut back, 0 bases at V and 2 bases at J, with 11 bases in the middle.

The chain employs TRBV6-1 and TRBJ2-7; 8 positions match TRBD1. V gave up 3 bases and J gave up 2 bases; unmatched junction bases: 9. This CDR3 contains 16 residues. Germline CDR1 is MNHNS and CDR2 is SASEGT. The CDR3 loop reads CASSDPRTGLAYEQYF. The CDR3 DNA sequence: TGTGCCAGCAGTGACCCCCGGACAGGGTTGGCCTACGAGCAGTACTTC.

This clonotype has ten or more counts. The V gene is TRBV14, the J gene TRBJ1-1, with D perhaps matching TRBD1 (6 bases). This CDR3 has 16 residues. Trimming took off 0 bases at V and 7 bases at J, with 18 bases between the two ends. CDR1 is SGHDN, CDR2 FVKESK, per germline. CDR3 residues: CASSQEYPGQRYEAFF. CDR3 DNA: TGTGCCAGCAGCCAAGAGTATCCGGGACAACGGTATGAAGCTTTCTTT.

This clonotype showed up many times. V and J are TRBV6-1 and TRBJ1-1; no firm D call. Trimming cost V 6 bases and J 4 bases, with 12 bases left between them. This CDR3 contains 13 residues. Germline-derived CDR1 and CDR2 are MNHNS and SASEGT. The CDR3: CASRDGDFTEAFF. The CDR3 nucleotides read TGTGCCAGCAGGGACGGGGATTTCACTGAAGCTTTCTTT.

This clonotype was observed many times. This chain joins TRBV6-1 and TRBJ2-7, with 9 bases matching TRBD2. Germline CDR1 and CDR2: MNHNS and SASEGT. The CDR3 spans 14 residues. Losses at the gene ends were 6 bases for V and 4 bases for J; bases not matched to a gene: 7. CDR3 sequence: CASRDRGLAYEQYF. The DNA of the CDR3 is TGTGCCAGCAGAGACCGGGGACTAGCTTACGAGCAGTACTTC.

This clonotype was picked up many times. The V call is TRBV25-1, the J call TRBJ2-5; weak D call: TRBD2 (5 bases). Germline loops: CDR1 MGHDK, CDR2 SYGVNS. With 3 bases removed from V and 8 bases from J, the gap between germline ends came to 22 bases. CDR3 length: 16 residues. CDR3 bases: TGTGCCAGCAGTGATGTGAGCCGGGGTTTTTTAGAAACCCAGTACTTC. Amino acids: CASSDVSRGFLETQYF. Combining the CDR3 with reference TRBV25-1 and TRBJ2-5 gives the whole variable domain EADIYQTPRYLVIGTGKKITLECSQTMGHDKMYWYQQDPGMELHLIHYSYGVNSTEKGDLSSESTVSRIRTEHFPLTLESARPSHTSQYLCASSDVSRGFLETQYFGPGTRLLVL.